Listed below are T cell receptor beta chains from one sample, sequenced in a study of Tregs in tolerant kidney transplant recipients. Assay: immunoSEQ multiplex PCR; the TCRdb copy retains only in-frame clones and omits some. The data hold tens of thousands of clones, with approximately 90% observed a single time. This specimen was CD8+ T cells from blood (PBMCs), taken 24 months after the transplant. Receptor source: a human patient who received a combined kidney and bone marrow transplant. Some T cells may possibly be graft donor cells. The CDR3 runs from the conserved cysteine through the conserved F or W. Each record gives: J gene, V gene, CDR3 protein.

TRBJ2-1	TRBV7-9	CASSSRTSGAYNEQFF
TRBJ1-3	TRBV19	CASSILGSSGNTIYF
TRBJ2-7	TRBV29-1	CSVRTGTYEQYF
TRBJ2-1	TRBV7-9	CASSNEGQGNEQFF
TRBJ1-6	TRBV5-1	CASSLMGPYNSPLHF
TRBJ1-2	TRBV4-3	CASSQEGPGGEETLNYGYTF
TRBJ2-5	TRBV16	CASSQSGVAETQYF
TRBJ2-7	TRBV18	CASSPLAGVYEQYF
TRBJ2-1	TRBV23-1	CASSQGLAGGPRAVDNEQFF
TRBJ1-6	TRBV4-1	CASSQMGQGNSPLHF
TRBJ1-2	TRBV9	CASSGGQGENYGYTF
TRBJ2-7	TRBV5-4	CASSFGQGLYEQYF
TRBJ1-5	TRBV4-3	CASSQDWAGSNQPQHF
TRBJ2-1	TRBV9	CASSVEAGGPSNEQFF
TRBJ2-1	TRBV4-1	CASSQSLAAVNEQFF
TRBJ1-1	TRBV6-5	CASRGTGSKAFF